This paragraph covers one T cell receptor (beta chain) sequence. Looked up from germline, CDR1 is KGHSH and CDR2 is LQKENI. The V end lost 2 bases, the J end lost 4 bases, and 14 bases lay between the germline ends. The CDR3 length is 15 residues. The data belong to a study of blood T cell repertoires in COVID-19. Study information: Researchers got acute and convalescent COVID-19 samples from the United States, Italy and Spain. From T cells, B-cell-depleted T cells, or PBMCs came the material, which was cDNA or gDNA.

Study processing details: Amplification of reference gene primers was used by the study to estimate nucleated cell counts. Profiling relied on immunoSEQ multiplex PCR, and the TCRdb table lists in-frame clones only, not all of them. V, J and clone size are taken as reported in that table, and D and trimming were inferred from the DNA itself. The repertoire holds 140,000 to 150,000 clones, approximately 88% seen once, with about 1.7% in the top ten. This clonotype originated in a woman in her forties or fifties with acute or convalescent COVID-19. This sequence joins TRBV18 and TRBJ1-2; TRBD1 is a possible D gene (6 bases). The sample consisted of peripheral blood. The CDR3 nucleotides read TGTGCCAGCTCACCAGAAGCTGGACAGTTCTATGGCTACACCTTC. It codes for CASSPEAGQFYGYTF.